This TCR beta chain was identified in a study of OX40 agonist ivuxolimab in advanced cancers. About the study: Cancers in dose escalation were hepatocellular, melanoma, renal cell and head and neck. Study findings and constraints: Expanded clones tended on average to be more numerous among CD8+ T cells than CD4+.

This table comes from immunoSEQ multiplex PCR, and its TCRdb copy is limited to in-frame clones, with some not included. The sample lists about 45,000 clones, approximately 90% occurring once. Concerning this clone: Its antigen remains unidentified.

From germline, CDR1 is GTSNPN and CDR2 SVGIG (reference sequence). The V gene lost 0 bases and the J gene lost 5 bases, with 8 bases spanning the gap. This CDR3 is 12 amino acids long. Sequenced material: CD4+ or CD8+ T cells sorted from blood, taken in a trial of the OX40 agonist ivuxolimab. This TCR derives from an adult with an advanced solid tumor such as melanoma, head and neck, liver or kidney cancer. V and J are TRBV30 and TRBJ2-7; D gene unclear. CDR3: CAWSVSGNEQYF. The CDR3 DNA reads TGTGCCTGGAGTGTATCTGGGAACGAGCAGTACTTC.